Here is one T cell receptor beta chain with its context. The protocol was immunoSEQ multiplex PCR, while the TCRdb copy is restricted to in-frame clones and leaves out a portion. The table includes 270,000 or so clones, approximately 90% detected once. CDR1 is MGHRA and CDR2 is YSYEKL in the germline V gene. V was clipped by 2 bases and J by 2 bases; unmatched bases: 8. This CDR3 comprises 16 residues. The data originate from a study of blood T cell repertoires in COVID-19. Grouping used clinical history reported by participants in a survey and questionnaire. The sequenced sample was PBMCs or T cells enriched from blood (not recorded which). The TCR comes from a man aged 40-55 years who had been exposed to COVID-19. The chain uses TRBV4-1 and TRBJ1-2, with 7 positions matching TRBD1. CDR3 amino acids: CASSQPTGQRNYGYTF. The CDR3 DNA follows: TGCGCCAGCAGCCAACCGACGGGACAGAGAAACTATGGCTACACCTTC.